Listed below are T cell receptor beta chains from one sample, sequenced in a study of neurological immune-mediated disorders. TCRdb re-derived calls from the 5' RACE reads in MiXCR, one entry per CDR3 protein. The table lists 90,000 to 100,000 distinct CDR3 sequences, 3.5% to 4% of them singletons, with 5% to 6.5% in the top ten. The sequencing input was PBMCs. The receptors here all came from a woman in her late teens or twenties with multiple sclerosis. Each CDR3 is given with its conserved first and last residue. Each record gives: V gene, J gene, CDR3 protein.

V gene: TRBV28
J gene: TRBJ2-2
CDR3 protein: CASSINSGTEAGELFF

V gene: TRBV7-9
J gene: TRBJ2-1
CDR3 protein: CASSSPGQGPEQFF

V gene: TRBV5-1
J gene: TRBJ2-3
CDR3 protein: CASRYGVDSTDTQYF

V gene: TRBV9
J gene: TRBJ2-1
CDR3 protein: CASSSSGTGRFF

V gene: TRBV4-3
J gene: TRBJ1-2
CDR3 protein: CASSQERGQGVFYGYTF

V gene: TRBV3-1
J gene: TRBJ1-5
CDR3 protein: CASSQDPTRNQPQHF

V gene: TRBV5-1
J gene: TRBJ2-7
CDR3 protein: CASSSGTGFGGEQYF

V gene: TRBV5-1
J gene: TRBJ1-1
CDR3 protein: CASSWTGMFGTEAFF

V gene: TRBV7-9
J gene: TRBJ1-6
CDR3 protein: CASSFERGGSPLHF

V gene: TRBV7-9
J gene: TRBJ2-5
CDR3 protein: CASSSDRGGETQYF

V gene: TRBV10-3
J gene: TRBJ1-1
CDR3 protein: CAISTPNTEAFF

V gene: TRBV5-1
J gene: TRBJ2-2
CDR3 protein: CASSFQSSSNTGELFF

V gene: TRBV7-6
J gene: TRBJ2-3
CDR3 protein: CASSLGFSGGQADTQYF

V gene: TRBV4-1
J gene: TRBJ2-5
CDR3 protein: CASSQLAGPETQYF

V gene: TRBV7-8
J gene: TRBJ2-3
CDR3 protein: CASSFLRGADTQYF

V gene: TRBV12-3/TRBV12-4
J gene: TRBJ2-2
CDR3 protein: CASSSRDRVPTGELFF

V gene: TRBV20-1
J gene: TRBJ1-6
CDR3 protein: CSAPRDRDNSPLHF

V gene: TRBV6-6
J gene: TRBJ1-1
CDR3 protein: CASSKGLVVEAFF

V gene: TRBV12-3/TRBV12-4
J gene: TRBJ1-4
CDR3 protein: CASSPGTGYEKLFF

V gene: TRBV7-2
J gene: TRBJ2-2
CDR3 protein: CASSFTSGGNTGELFF

V gene: TRBV6-1
J gene: TRBJ1-1
CDR3 protein: CASSEWVSAQGEAFF

V gene: TRBV5-1
J gene: TRBJ2-5
CDR3 protein: CASSPGEGQETQYF